A single sample is the source of the 5 T cell receptor beta chains below, sequenced in a study of blood T cells in healthy people across ages. With a J-beta primer mix and a sample-barcoded 5' primer, a second PCR ran about 7 to 11 cycles. TCRdb recomputed calls from the 5' RACE reads with MiXCR, one row per CDR3 protein. The sample has roughly 860,000 distinct CDR3 sequences; 55% to 65% are singletons. The sample taken for sequencing was blood. The receptors were gathered from a man aged 30 to 45 in good health.

The chain combines TRBV9 with TRBJ2-1; D is unclear. Trimming took 2 bases from V and 1 from J, leaving 10 bases between them. The CDR3 is made up of 15 amino acids. Germline V gene data show CDR1 as SGDLS and CDR2 as YYNGEE. The CDR3 here is CASSVAIGSYNEQFF. CDR3 nucleotides: TGTGCCAGCAGCGTTGCTATAGGGTCCTACAATGAGCAGTTCTTC.

This chain links TRBV12-3 or TRBV12-4 with TRBJ1-4, with D possibly being TRBD1 (5 bases). V was clipped by 6 bases and J by 7 bases, with 15 bases between them. The CDR3 totals 14 residues. The CDR3 sequence is CASSTGGPIEKLFF. The CDR3 bases are TGTGCCAGCAGCACAGGAGGGCCTATTGAAAAACTGTTTTTT.

The J gene is TRBJ2-3, the V gene TRBV6-1; D possibly corresponds to TRBD1 (7 bases). From germline, CDR1 is MNHNS and CDR2 SASEGT. This CDR3 region has 14 residues. V was pared by 3 bases and J by 6 bases, with 13 bases between. The CDR3 coding sequence is TGTGCCAGCAGTGAGCCCAGGGGGAGGGATACGCAGTATTTT. This encodes CASSEPRGRDTQYF.

This clonotype was seen only a few times. The V gene is TRBV4-3, the J gene TRBJ2-1, with TRBD2 as a possible D gene (6 bases). Germline CDR1 LGHNA, CDR2 YSLEER. CDR3 length equals 16 residues. V shed 1 base and J shed 2 bases, with 12 bases lying between them. In DNA, the CDR3 is TGCGCCAGCAGCCAAGTCTTCGGGACTCCCTACAATGAGCAGTTCTTC. Translating it yields CASSQVFGTPYNEQFF.

The V and J genes are TRBV10-3 and TRBJ2-7; tentatively, D is TRBD2 (6 bases). This CDR3 contains 16 residues. Trimming cost V 4 bases and J 2 bases, with 18 bases left between them. Germline values: CDR1 ENHRY, CDR2 SYGVKD. The CDR3 reads CAISASGLQVTYEQYF. The CDR3 DNA reads as TGTGCCATCAGTGCCTCGGGACTCCAAGTTACCTACGAGCAGTACTTC.